This T cell receptor beta chain originates from a study of OX40 agonist ivuxolimab in advanced cancers. Germline CDR1 and CDR2: LNHDA and SQIVND (reference sequence). Trimming cost V 4 bases and J 0 bases; bases outside gene matches: 8. This CDR3 region has 16 residues. The protocol was immunoSEQ multiplex PCR, while the TCRdb copy is restricted to in-frame clones and leaves out a portion. The sample lists under 85,000 clones; about 90% were seen once. This TCR was recovered from an adult with an advanced solid tumor such as melanoma, head and neck, liver or kidney cancer. The V gene is TRBV19, the J gene TRBJ1-2; 7 bases agree with TRBD1. The sequencing here drew on CD4+ or CD8+ T cells sorted from blood, taken in a trial of the OX40 agonist ivuxolimab. DNA of the CDR3: TGTGCCAGTAGTACCGGACAGGCCTCTGCTAACTATGGCTACACCTTC. It specifies CASSTGQASANYGYTF.